The 30 T cell receptor beta chains reported below all come from one sample, sequenced in a study of blood T cell repertoires in COVID-19. Sequencing was performed with immunoSEQ multiplex PCR; in TCRdb, only in-frame clones are kept and a portion is missing. The table records 120,000 or so clones, around 80% of them present only once. The material sequenced was peripheral blood. These receptors originate from a man in his 70s with acute or convalescent COVID-19.

This clone occurred a few times. The chain is built from TRBV3-1 (or the pseudogene TRBV3-2) and TRBJ2-2; possibly TRBD2 for D (6 bases). Trimming removed 4 bases from V and 8 bases from J, with 14 bases in between. Germline CDR1 reads LGHDT; CDR2 reads YNNKEL (reference sequence). This CDR3 has 14 residues. CDR3 sequence: CASSRIRRGGELFF. As DNA, the CDR3 is TGTGCCAGCAGCCGGATAAGGCGGGGAGGGGAGCTGTTTTTT.

This clone has a handful of counts. The chain recombines TRBV10-3 with TRBJ1-5; a possible D gene is TRBD1 (5 bases). Per the germline V gene, CDR1 is ENHRY and CDR2 is SYGVKD. With 4 bases removed from V and 4 bases from J, the gap between germline ends came to 11 bases. The length of the CDR3 is 14 residues. CDR3 DNA: TGTGCCATCAGTGGGGGGGATGTAAATCAGCCCCAGCATTTT. Protein: CAISGGDVNQPQHF.

The rearrangement uses TRBV2 and TRBJ2-5; 15 bases agree with TRBD2. CDR1 SNHLY and CDR2 FYNNEI come from the germline V gene. The junction had 7 bases not matched to a gene; V was cut back by 7 bases and J by 1 base. The CDR3 runs to 17 residues. The CDR3 coding sequence is TGTGCCAGCAACCCCCGGACTAGCGGGGGGGGCCAAGAGACCCAGTACTTC. It is translated as CASNPRTSGGGQETQYF.

This clone was seen more than once but under ten times. The gene calls are TRBV19 and TRBJ2-7; D is possibly TRBD2 (5 bases). Trimming removed 7 bases at V and 5 bases at J, with 18 bases between. There are 14 residues in the CDR3. CDR1 and CDR2 from the germline V gene are LNHDA and SQIVND (reference sequence). The CDR3 is CASKRAGSNDEQYF. The CDR3 DNA reads as TGTGCCAGTAAAAGGGCTGGGAGCAACGACGAGCAGTACTTC.

The chain is built from TRBV5-4 and TRBJ2-5, with TRBD2 matching 7 bases. This CDR3 contains 15 residues. J gave up 1 base and V 0 bases, and 3 bases lay outside the gene matches. Germline V gene sequence: CDR1 SGHNT, CDR2 YYREEE (reference sequence). CDR3 protein: CASSLGPSGQETQYF. The CDR3 nucleotides read TGTGCCAGCAGCTTGGGGCCTAGCGGCCAAGAGACCCAGTACTTC.

The chain carries TRBV4-1 and TRBJ2-5; D might be TRBD1 (5 bases). CDR1 is MGHRA and CDR2 is YSYEKL in the germline V gene. V gave up 0 bases and J gave up 2 bases, with 10 bases separating them. The length of the CDR3 is 15 residues. The CDR3 is CASSQDTQGQETQYF. The CDR3 DNA sequence: TGCGCCAGCAGCCAAGATACCCAGGGTCAAGAGACCCAGTACTTC.

V gene TRBV28 combines with J gene TRBJ1-3, with 8 bases lining up with TRBD1. The CDR3 covers 16 residues. Germline trimming cut 5 bases from V and 0 bases from J; bases unmatched to any gene: 6. Germline V gives CDR1 MDHEN, CDR2 SYDVKM. CDR3: CASSVFTGGSGNTIYF. For the CDR3, the DNA is TGTGCCAGCAGTGTCTTCACAGGGGGCTCTGGAAACACCATATATTTT. The entire variable domain, with the rest obtained from reference TRBV28 and TRBJ1-3, is as follows: DVKVTQSSRYLVKRTGEKVFLECVQDMDHENMFWYRQDPGLGLRLIYFSYDVKMKEKGDIPEGYSVSREKKERFSLILESASTNQTSMYLCASSVFTGGSGNTIYFGEGSWLTVV.

The chain carries TRBV4-1 and TRBJ2-5; 11 bases agree with TRBD2. CDR3 length equals 17 residues. The junction had 4 bases not matched to a gene; V was cut back by 1 base and J by 0 bases. The germline V gene encodes CDR1 MGHRA and CDR2 YSYEKL. CDR3 bases: TGCGCCAGCAGCCAAGGTCCTAGCGGGGGGTACCAAGAGACCCAGTACTTC. This gives the protein CASSQGPSGGYQETQYF.

This clone was detected many times. The chain employs TRBV2 and TRBJ1-1; TRBD1 matches 8 bases. CDR3 size: 15 residues. V shed 7 bases and J 1 base; nucleotides not matched to a gene: 8. Per the germline V gene, CDR1 is SNHLY and CDR2 is FYNNEI. CDR3 coding DNA: TGTGCCAGCACAGGACAGGGTTTAGCGAACACTGAAGCTTTCTTT. It translates to CASTGQGLANTEAFF.

The chain couples TRBV6-6 to TRBJ1-3, with D possibly being TRBD1 (6 bases). V was pared by 5 bases and J by 0 bases, with 14 bases between. The length of the CDR3 is 16 residues. Germline V gives CDR1 MNHNY, CDR2 SVGAGI (reference sequence). CDR3 residues: CASSRTAFSSGNTIYF. CDR3 nucleotide sequence: TGTGCCAGCAGTAGGACAGCATTTTCCTCTGGAAACACCATATATTTT.

The CDR3 sequence: CASRGTTGGFYSTEAFF. CDR3 nucleotide sequence: TGTGCCAGCAGGGGAACGACAGGGGGCTTCTACAGCACTGAAGCTTTCTTT. The chain uses TRBV28 and TRBJ1-1; 10 bases line up with TRBD1. The CDR3 covers 17 residues. The germline V gene has CDR1 MDHEN and CDR2 SYDVKM. Unmatched junction bases numbered 14, after V lost 6 bases and J lost 4 bases.

The rearrangement links TRBV28 to TRBJ2-3; D uncertain. The CDR3 consists of 16 residues. Germline lookup yields CDR1 MDHEN and CDR2 SYDVKM. V shed 6 bases and J shed 0 bases, with 16 bases lying between them. DNA of the CDR3: TGTGCCAGCAGCCCTGCGGCGTTTTCTAGCACAGATACGCAGTATTTT. It yields the protein CASSPAAFSSTDTQYF.

This clone was recorded once. This chain joins TRBV6-6 and TRBJ1-2; D is perhaps TRBD1 (6 bases). V was pared by 7 bases and J by 2 bases, with 11 bases between. Germline CDR1 MNHNY, CDR2 SVGAGI (reference sequence). The CDR3 totals 13 residues. The CDR3 sequence: CASNPGQNYGYTF. DNA for the CDR3: TGTGCCAGCAATCCCGGACAGAACTATGGCTACACCTTC.

The chain is built from TRBV27 and TRBJ2-7, with D possibly TRBD1 on 5 matching bases. Germline loops: CDR1 MNHEY, CDR2 SMNVEV (reference sequence). The CDR3 covers 13 residues. V was clipped by 2 bases and J by 0 bases, with 5 bases between them. The chain's CDR3 is CASSLQGSYEQYF. CDR3 DNA sequence: TGTGCCAGCAGTTTACAGGGCTCCTACGAGCAGTACTTC.

This rearrangement joins TRBV4-2 to TRBJ2-7; D might be TRBD2 (7 bases). CDR1 is LGHNA, CDR2 YNFKEQ, per germline. V lost 0 bases and J lost 0, with 18 bases in between. This CDR3 contains 18 residues. CDR3 in DNA: TGTGCCAGCAGCCAAGAAGAAAGTTGGGGGGGGGCCTCCTACGAGCAGTACTTC. Its protein is CASSQEESWGGASYEQYF.

Of note for this clone: Other DNA sequences of this sample code for an identical CDR3. V is TRBV11-2 and J is TRBJ1-6, with TRBD1 as a possible D gene (5 bases). Germline V gene lookup returns CDR1 SGHAT and CDR2 FQNNGV. Trimming took 4 bases from V and 4 from J, leaving 8 bases between them. This CDR3 region has 14 residues. As DNA, the CDR3 is TGTGCCAGCAGCTCTGGGGGGTATAATTCACCCCTCCACTTT. Amino acids: CASSSGGYNSPLHF.

This clone was recorded a few times. This sequence joins TRBV30 and TRBJ1-5, with TRBD1 matching 11 bases. In germline, CDR1 is GTSNPN, CDR2 SVGIG (reference sequence). V shed 2 bases and J 6 bases; nucleotides not matched to a gene: 9. This CDR3 contains 16 residues. CDR3 sequence (DNA): TGTGCCTGGAGTTCAACGGACAGGGGGCTAGGTCAGCCCCAGCATTTT. Residues: CAWSSTDRGLGQPQHF. Supplemented by reference TRBV30 and TRBJ1-5, the full variable domain reads SQTIHQWPATLVQPVGSPLSLECTVEGTSNPNLYWYRQAAGRGLQLLFYSVGIGQISSEVPQNLSASRPQDRQFILSSKKLLLSDSGFYLCAWSSTDRGLGQPQHFGDGTRLSIL.

The chain carries TRBV10-3 and TRBJ2-2, with D possibly being TRBD1 (5 bases). The ends were cut back, 2 bases at V and 3 bases at J, with 7 bases in the middle. Germline assignment: CDR1 ENHRY and CDR2 SYGVKD. This CDR3 is 14 amino acids long. The CDR3 sequence: CAISEDSYTGELFF. The CDR3 coding sequence is TGTGCCATCAGTGAGGACAGCTACACCGGGGAGCTGTTTTTT.

This chain connects TRBV10-2 to TRBJ2-5, with D possibly TRBD2 on 6 matching bases. With 0 bases removed from V and 3 bases from J, the gap between germline ends came to 11 bases. This CDR3 spans 15 amino acids. Looked up from germline, CDR1 is WSHSY and CDR2 is SAAADI. The DNA for the CDR3 is TGCGCCAGCAGTGAGTCAAGCGGAGGGGAAGAGACCCAGTACTTC. This translates into CASSESSGGEETQYF.

The chain uses TRBV18 and TRBJ2-5, with 11 nucleotides matching TRBD1. V dropped 3 bases and J dropped 1; count of bases not matched to a gene: 4. Germline values: CDR1 KGHSH, CDR2 LQKENI. The CDR3 contains 16 residues. The CDR3 coding sequence is TGTGCCAGCTCACCTGGGACAGGGGGTGGCCAAGAGACCCAGTACTTC. Its translation: CASSPGTGGGQETQYF.

The chain couples TRBV6-6 to TRBJ2-5; TRBD2 aligns across 11 bases. CDR3 length: 14 amino acids. Looked up from germline, CDR1 is MNHNY and CDR2 is SVGAGI (reference sequence). Trimming at V came to 7 bases and at J to 11 bases, leaving 12 bases not matched to a gene. For the CDR3, the DNA is TGTGCCAGCACTCTCACTAGCGGGGGTTCCCGGCAGTACTTC. Residues: CASTLTSGGSRQYF.

This chain joins TRBV5-6 and TRBJ1-5; D not resolved. The CDR3 runs to 14 residues. V lost 4 bases and J lost 2, with 10 bases in between. CDR1 is SGHDT and CDR2 is YYEEEE in the germline V gene. CDR3 bases: TGTGCCAGCAGCCGCCGGGGAGGCAATCAGCCCCAGCATTTT. Its protein product is CASSRRGGNQPQHF. The complete variable domain, with remaining parts taken from reference TRBV5-6 and TRBJ1-5, reads DAGVTQSPTHLIKTRGQQVTLRCSPKSGHDTVSWYQQALGQGPQFIFQYYEEEERQRGNFPDRFSGHQFPNYSSELNVNALLLGDSALYLCASSRRGGNQPQHFGDGTRLSIL.

The chain carries TRBV6-5 and TRBJ1-2; TRBD1 matches 9 bases. Germline lookup yields CDR1 MNHEY and CDR2 SVGAGI. V dropped 5 bases and J dropped 5; count of bases not matched to a gene: 9. The CDR3 spans 15 residues. In DNA, the CDR3 is TGTGCCAGCAGTCTCCAGGACAGGGGCGGATATGGCTACACCTTC. It yields the protein CASSLQDRGGYGYTF.

The chain has TRBV7-2 and TRBJ2-2, with no clear D. V was trimmed by 2 bases and J by 1 base, leaving 5 bases between them. The germline V gene encodes CDR1 SGHTA and CDR2 FQGNSA. The CDR3 contains 14 residues. CDR3 sequence reads: CASSLMRNTGELFF. As DNA, the CDR3 is TGTGCCAGCAGCTTAATGAGGAACACCGGGGAGCTGTTTTTT.

This chain joins TRBV9 and TRBJ2-3, with 11 bases identical to TRBD2. Trimming cost V 0 bases and J 3 bases; bases outside gene matches: 3. Germline values: CDR1 SGDLS, CDR2 YYNGEE. The CDR3 contains 16 residues. The CDR3 loop reads CASSVGGTSGTDTQYF. For the CDR3, the DNA is TGTGCCAGCAGCGTAGGGGGGACTAGCGGAACAGATACGCAGTATTTT.

The CDR3 is CASREQATYEQYF. For the CDR3, the DNA is TGTGCCAGCCGGGAGCAGGCCACCTACGAGCAGTACTTC. The chain employs TRBV2 and TRBJ2-7, with D perhaps TRBD2 (6 bases). The CDR3 contains 13 residues. Per germline, CDR1 SNHLY and CDR2 FYNNEI. V gave up 8 bases and J gave up 2 bases, with 13 bases separating them. Complete variable domain (other parts from reference TRBV2 and TRBJ2-7): EPEVTQTPSHQVTQMGQEVILRCVPISNHLYFYWYRQILGQKVEFLVSFYNNEISEKSEIFDDQFSVERPDGSNFTLKIRSTKLEDSAMYFCASREQATYEQYFGPGTRLTVT.

Many counts were recorded for this clone. CDR3 region: CASSDGTSGTGELFF. CDR3 DNA sequence: TGTGCCAGCAGTGACGGGACTAGCGGCACCGGGGAGCTGTTTTTT. The chain joins TRBV6-4 to TRBJ2-2, with 11 bases identical to TRBD2. CDR1 is MRHNA and CDR2 is SNTAGT in the germline V gene. CDR3 length: 15 residues. J gave up 4 bases and V 2 bases, and 0 bases lay outside the gene matches.

The J gene is TRBJ2-4, the V gene TRBV19; 10 positions agree with TRBD1. This CDR3 contains 16 residues. V lost 5 bases and J lost 1; bases outside the gene matches: 5. Germline V lookup: CDR1 LNHDA, CDR2 SQIVND (reference sequence). The CDR3: CASSLPGQGAKNIQYF. The CDR3 DNA is TGTGCCAGTAGTCTCCCGGGACAGGGGGCCAAAAACATTCAGTACTTC. The whole variable domain, filled in from reference TRBV19 and TRBJ2-4, reads DGGITQSPKYLFRKEGQNVTLSCEQNLNHDAMYWYRQDPGQGLRLIYYSQIVNDFQKGDIAEGYSVSREKKESFPLTVTSAQKNPTAFYLCASSLPGQGAKNIQYFGAGTRLSVL.

The rearrangement uses TRBV2 and TRBJ2-3; the D gene is possibly TRBD2 (5 bases). V was shortened by 4 bases and J by 2 bases, with 10 bases between the two germline ends. The CDR3 has 14 amino acids. Germline V lookup: CDR1 SNHLY, CDR2 FYNNEI. Here the CDR3 reads CASSGGLITDTQYF. Here the CDR3 DNA reads TGTGCCAGCAGTGGAGGACTGATCACAGATACGCAGTATTTT.

V usage is TRBV5-5 and J usage is TRBJ2-7; 10 nucleotides line up with TRBD1. Losses at the gene ends were 2 bases for V and 3 bases for J; bases not matched to a gene: 2. The germline V gene has CDR1 SGHKS and CDR2 YYEKEE (reference sequence). The CDR3 totals 14 residues. The CDR3 DNA sequence: TGTGCCAGCAGCTTTGGGACAGGGGACTACGAGCAGTACTTC. This gives the protein CASSFGTGDYEQYF.